The sequence of this TCR beta chain was determined in a study of technical replicates of blood from a handful of donors. CDR1 and CDR2 from the germline V gene are SGHKS and YYEKEE (reference sequence). The CDR3 contains 15 residues. The germline V and J ends were trimmed by 0 bases and 1 base, with 11 bases remaining between them. Repertoires were generated with immunoSEQ multiplex PCR, while TCRdb's copy carries only in-frame clones and drops some. This sample yields roughly 100,000 clones, of which approximately 96% are seen a single time; approximately 0.22% belongs to the top ten. This clonotype was sampled from a human donor in good health. The rearrangement joins TRBV5-5 to TRBJ2-7, with D possibly TRBD2 on 5 matching bases. Sequencing used T cells isolated from PBMCs. CDR3 in DNA: TGTGCCAGCAGCTTGGTCACGGGGAGTTCCTACGAGCAGTACTTC. It codes for CASSLVTGSSYEQYF.